The next 8 T cell receptor beta chains were all read from a single sample in a study of blood T cells in healthy people across ages. The authors ran a second PCR of 7 to 11 cycles using a sample-barcoded 5' primer and a J-beta primer mix. TCRdb fed the 5' RACE reads into MiXCR, producing one record per CDR3 protein. The sample holds 1.5 million to 2 million distinct CDR3 sequences, about 31% seen once. The material sequenced was blood. These receptors originate from a woman between 25 and 40 years old in good health.

The chain is built from TRBV5-1 and TRBJ1-1; no definite D call. This CDR3 contains 11 residues. Germline V gives CDR1 SGHRS, CDR2 YFSETQ. Trimming removed 5 bases from V and 11 bases from J, with 13 bases in between. The CDR3 region has the DNA TGCGCCAGCAGGGGCCCAACCGGGGCTTTCTTT. Amino acid sequence: CASRGPTGAFF. The variable domain in full, with the rest retrieved from reference TRBV5-1 and TRBJ1-1, is KAGVTQTPRYLIKTRGQQVTLSCSPISGHRSVSWYQQTPGQGLQFLFEYFSETQRNKGNFPGRFSGRQFSNSRSEMNVSTLELGDSALYLCASRGPTGAFFGQGTRLTVV.

This clonotype was counted between two and nine times. This chain links TRBV7-9 with TRBJ1-6; weak D call: TRBD1 (6 bases). The CDR3 length is 14 residues. Trimming removed 5 bases from V and 7 bases from J, with 12 bases in between. Looked up from germline, CDR1 is SEHNR and CDR2 is FQNEAQ (reference sequence). CDR3 sequence (DNA): TGTGCCAGCAGCAAGGACAGCCGGAATTCACCCCTCCACTTT. Translation: CASSKDSRNSPLHF.

The V gene is TRBV6-5, the J gene TRBJ2-3; 7 nucleotides match TRBD2. The CDR3 runs 16 residues. V lost 5 bases and J lost 5; bases outside the gene matches: 13. Looked up from germline, CDR1 is MNHEY and CDR2 is SVGAGI. CDR3 residues: CASSLRWGGSGDTQYF. In DNA, the CDR3 is TGTGCCAGCAGTCTCCGATGGGGAGGGAGCGGAGATACGCAGTATTTT.

The chain uses TRBV7-9 and TRBJ1-2, with 7 nucleotides matching TRBD1. With V trimmed by 6 bases and J by 7 bases, 11 bases remained unmatched. CDR1 is SEHNR, CDR2 FQNEAQ, per germline (reference sequence). The CDR3 has 14 residues. CDR3 DNA: TGTGCCAGCAGGGACTCAGGGGGGTTCGGTGGCTACACCTTC. It specifies CASRDSGGFGGYTF.

The sample holds many counts of this clonotype. The J gene is TRBJ2-7, the V gene TRBV12-3 or TRBV12-4; 12 nucleotides match TRBD2. The CDR3 is 15 residues long. With V trimmed by 6 bases and J by 5 bases, 8 bases remained unmatched. This chain's CDR3 is CASRILAGGPHEQYF. CDR3 bases: TGTGCCAGCAGGATCCTAGCGGGAGGGCCCCACGAGCAGTACTTC.

The chain carries TRBV29-1 and TRBJ2-7; 7 nucleotides line up with TRBD1. Germline values: CDR1 SQVTM, CDR2 ANQGSEA. Trimming at V came to 3 bases and at J to 2 bases, leaving 10 bases not matched to a gene. There are 15 residues in the CDR3. Here the CDR3 reads CSVEGPGQKPYEQYF. The CDR3 nucleotides read TGCAGCGTTGAGGGCCCGGGACAGAAACCCTACGAGCAGTACTTC.

The chain combines TRBV10-3 with TRBJ2-5; 7 nucleotides agree with TRBD1. Losses at the gene ends were 4 bases for V and 5 bases for J; bases not matched to a gene: 10. The CDR3 loop spans 15 amino acids. Germline assignment: CDR1 ENHRY and CDR2 SYGVKD. In DNA form, the CDR3 reads TGTGCCATCAGTGGAATAGACAGGGTCCCCGAGACCCAGTACTTC. Protein: CAISGIDRVPETQYF.

The table lists this clonotype with a few counts. This rearrangement joins TRBV9 to TRBJ2-1; 10 bases fit TRBD2. The CDR3 loop spans 16 amino acids. Per germline, CDR1 SGDLS and CDR2 YYNGEE. Trimming took 3 bases from V and 8 from J; bases not matched to a gene: 11. CDR3 nucleotide sequence: TGTGCCAGCAGCGGGCCCCTAGCGGGAGTTTTCTATGAGCAGTTCTTC. Amino acid sequence: CASSGPLAGVFYEQFF.